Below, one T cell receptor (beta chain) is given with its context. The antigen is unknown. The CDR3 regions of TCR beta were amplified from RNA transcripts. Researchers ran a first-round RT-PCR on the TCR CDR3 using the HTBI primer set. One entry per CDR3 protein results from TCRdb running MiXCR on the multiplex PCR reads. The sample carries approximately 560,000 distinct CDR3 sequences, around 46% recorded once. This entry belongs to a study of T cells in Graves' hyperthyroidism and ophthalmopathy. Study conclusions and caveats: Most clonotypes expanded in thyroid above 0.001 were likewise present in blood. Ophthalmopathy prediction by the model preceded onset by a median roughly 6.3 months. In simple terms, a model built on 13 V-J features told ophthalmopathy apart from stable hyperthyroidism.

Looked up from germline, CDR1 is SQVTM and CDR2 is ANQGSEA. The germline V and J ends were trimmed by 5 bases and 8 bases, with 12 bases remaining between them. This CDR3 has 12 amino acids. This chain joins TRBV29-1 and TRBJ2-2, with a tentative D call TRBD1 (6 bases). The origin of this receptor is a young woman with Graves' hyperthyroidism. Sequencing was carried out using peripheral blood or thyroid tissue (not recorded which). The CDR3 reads CSVSRGSGELFF. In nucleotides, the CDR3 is TGCAGCGTTTCCAGGGGATCGGGGGAGCTGTTTTTT.